The rows below give T cell receptor beta chains drawn from one sample of a study of neurological immune-mediated disorders. TCRdb reanalysed the 5' RACE reads using MiXCR and keeps one entry per CDR3 protein. The top ten hold roughly 7.9% of the sample, which has over 75,000 distinct CDR3 sequences, almost 6% seen once. The specimen was PBMCs. The receptors here all came from a woman in her sixties or seventies with multiple sclerosis. The CDR3 runs from the conserved cysteine through the conserved F or W. D genes are given only for firm matches. Clone size, where shown, is once, few, many, or a class for clones that have expanded.

many	TRBV20-1	TRBJ2-1	-	TGCAGTGCTAGAGATCAGGGATCGCACTACAATGAGCAGTTCTTC	CSARDQGSHYNEQFF
many	TRBV24-1	TRBJ2-6	TRBD2	TGTGCCACCAGTGATGGGGGCGGGGGGTCTGGGGCCAACGTCCTGACTTTC	CATSDGGGGSGANVLTF
many	TRBV2	TRBJ2-7	-	TGTGCCAGCAGTGACGACCGGGGCGGCGAGCAGTACTTC	CASSDDRGGEQYF
many	TRBV19	TRBJ1-5	-	TGTGCCGCCCGGGACCGAAATCAGCCCCAGCATTTT	CAARDRNQPQHF
many	TRBV12-3/TRBV12-4	TRBJ1-2	TRBD1	TGTGCCAGCAGTCCAAACGATTGGGACAGGGGTAACTATGGCTACACCTTC	CASSPNDWDRGNYGYTF
many	TRBV5-1	TRBJ1-5	-	TGCGCCAGCAGCTTGGCGGGGGGGCGCAATCAGCCCCAGCATTTT	CASSLAGGRNQPQHF
many	TRBV7-9	TRBJ2-7	-	TGTGCCAGCAGGCCCGGGGCGACCTACGAGCAGTACTTC	CASRPGATYEQYF
many	TRBV5-1	TRBJ2-1	TRBD2	TGCGCCAGCAGCTCCGAACCGGGACTAGCGGAGCAGTTCTTC	CASSSEPGLAEQFF
many	TRBV5-5	TRBJ2-7	-	TGTGCCAGCAGCAGGGACTCCTACGAGCAGTACTTC	CASSRDSYEQYF
many	TRBV5-6	TRBJ2-1	-	TGTGCCAGCAGCTTGGTAGGTGGGTCTGATGAGCAGTTCTTC	CASSLVGGSDEQFF
many	TRBV4-2	TRBJ2-7	TRBD2	TGTGCCAGCAGCCAAGATCTGGGACTAGCGGGGAGTCGTTCCTACGAGCAGTACTTC	CASSQDLGLAGSRSYEQYF
-	TRBV4-1	TRBJ1-5	TRBD1	TGCGCCAGCAGCCAGGACAGGGGGTTATGGACCCAGCATTTT	CASSQDRGLWTQHF
many	TRBV7-2	TRBJ2-5	TRBD2	TGTGCCAGCAGCTTAGTGGCGGGGGGGCCTTGGGAGACCCAGTACTTC	CASSLVAGGPWETQYF
many	TRBV5-1	TRBJ2-1	TRBD1	TGCGCCAGCAGCTACGGACCGGGACAGGGATACAATGAGCAGTTCTTC	CASSYGPGQGYNEQFF
-	TRBV10-1	TRBJ2-5	TRBD2	TGCGCCAGCAGTGAGGGACTAGCGGGGGAGACCCAGTACTTC	CASSEGLAGETQYF
many	TRBV5-1	TRBJ1-1	-	TGCGCCAGCAGCCCCACAACAGGGACCAACACTGAAGCTTTCTTT	CASSPTTGTNTEAFF
many	TRBV20-1	TRBJ1-5	TRBD1	TGCAGTGCTAGTCCGGTCCAGGGGGCTCAGAATCAGCCCCAGCATTTT	CSASPVQGAQNQPQHF
many	TRBV5-1	TRBJ2-1	-	TGCGCCAGCAGCCCTAACTCAGGCTCCTACAATGAGCAGTTCTTC	CASSPNSGSYNEQFF
medium-sized	TRBV29-1	TRBJ1-5	-	TGCAGCGTAGTACCACCCCAACTGAGGCTTGATCAGCCCCAGCATTTT	CSVVPPQLRLDQPQHF
many	TRBV20-1	TRBJ2-2	TRBD1	TGCAGTGCTAGGAGACAGGGGGCGGGGGAGCTGTTTTTT	CSARRQGAGELFF
many	TRBV9	TRBJ2-1	-	TGTGCCAGCAGCGACAGGGCCTACAATGAGCAGTTCTTC	CASSDRAYNEQFF
many	TRBV20-1	TRBJ1-5	-	TGCAGTGCTAGTCATCCGGGTATAGGTCAGCCCCAGCATTTT	CSASHPGIGQPQHF
many	TRBV18	TRBJ2-1	TRBD2	TGTGCCAGCTCACCCCGGGCAAGCGGGGGGGCCCGAGAGCAGTTCTTC	CASSPRASGGAREQFF
many	TRBV5-1	TRBJ2-7	TRBD1	TGCGCCAGCAGCGCTGGACAGGCCGGATACGAGCAGTACTTC	CASSAGQAGYEQYF
many	TRBV5-1	TRBJ2-7	-	TGCGCCAGCAGCTTGGCCGGGCAGGGTTCATGGGAGCAGTACTTC	CASSLAGQGSWEQYF
many	TRBV29-1	TRBJ1-2	TRBD1	TGCAGCGTTTCCCAAGGGACAGGATATGGCTACACCTTC	CSVSQGTGYGYTF
many	TRBV3-1	TRBJ1-2	-	TGTGCCAGCAGCCCCGGACAGCGCTATGGCTACACCTTC	CASSPGQRYGYTF
many	TRBV3-1	TRBJ2-7	-	TGTGCCAGCAGCGAAAGTACGAGCTACGAGCAGTACTTC	CASSESTSYEQYF
many	TRBV28	TRBJ1-6	-	TGTGCCAGCAGTTTACCCCGCGAGAAATCCGATTCACCCCTCCACTTT	CASSLPREKSDSPLHF
many	TRBV12-3/TRBV12-4	TRBJ2-7	-	TGTGCCAGCAGTTTAGGCGGTCCCTACGAGCAGTACTTC	CASSLGGPYEQYF
many	TRBV29-1	TRBJ2-5	TRBD1	TGCAGCGTTCAGGGGGCAGGGGAGACCCAGTACTTC	CSVQGAGETQYF
many	TRBV7-8	TRBJ2-1	-	TGTGCCAGCATTAGAGAAGGGTGGACCGGCAGCTCCTACAATGAGCAGTTCTTC	CASIREGWTGSSYNEQFF
many	TRBV6-6	TRBJ2-1	-	TGTGCCAGCACCTACAGCGAAACCCGCAATGAGCAGTTCTTC	CASTYSETRNEQFF
many	TRBV29-1	TRBJ1-1	-	TGCAGCGTTGCGGGCGGCTACACTGAAGCTTTCTTT	CSVAGGYTEAFF
many	TRBV5-1	TRBJ2-5	-	TGCGCCAGCAGCTTGGGGGGGGCAGAAGAGACCCAGTACTTC	CASSLGGAEETQYF
many	TRBV20-1	TRBJ2-1	-	TGCAGTGCTAGAGGGGGGACGGCTCCTCCCTCCTACAATGAGCAGTTCTTC	CSARGGTAPPSYNEQFF
many	TRBV5-6	TRBJ2-1	TRBD1	TGTGCCAGCAGCTACCAGGGGGCGCGATCCTACAATGAGCAGTTCTTC	CASSYQGARSYNEQFF
many	TRBV7-9	TRBJ1-4	TRBD1	TGTGCCAGCAGCTTAAAGGCGGGACAGGGTTATAATGAAAAACTGTTTTTT	CASSLKAGQGYNEKLFF
many	TRBV7-9	TRBJ1-2	TRBD1	TGTGCCAGCAGCCTCTCCGGGACAGGGGGCAGTGGCTACACCTTC	CASSLSGTGGSGYTF
-	TRBV6-1	TRBJ1-4	-	TGTGCCAGCAACCCGGGATTCGAGGAAAAACTGTTTTTT	CASNPGFEEKLFF
many	TRBV5-1	TRBJ2-7	TRBD1	TGCGCCAGCGGGTGGGACAGGGGATACGAGCAGTACTTC	CASGWDRGYEQYF
many	TRBV12-3/TRBV12-4	TRBJ1-2	-	TGTGCCAGCAGCGCCATCCCCTCATATGGCTACACCTTC	CASSAIPSYGYTF
many	TRBV20-1	TRBJ2-3	-	TGCAGTGCTCCAAATTTGGAGGGGCGCACAGATACGCAGTATTTT	CSAPNLEGRTDTQYF
few	TRBV6-6	TRBJ2-1	TRBD2	TGTGCCAGTTTTTTAGCGGGGGGGAACAATGAGCAGTTCTTC	CASFLAGGNNEQFF
-	TRBV5-1	TRBJ2-1	-	TGCGCCAGCAGCTTGGCCGAATGGGGACTCCGGGATAAGGCGTACTTC	CASSLAEWGLRDKAYF
many	TRBV5-1	TRBJ1-2	TRBD1	TGCGCCAGCAGCTTTGGGGACAGGACCTATGGCTACACCTTC	CASSFGDRTYGYTF